This is a list of T cell receptor beta chains from one sample in a study of T cell responses to AZD1222 COVID-19 vaccine. TCRdb's table, derived via immunoSEQ multiplex PCR, lists solely in-frame clones and lacks some. The data hold under 110,000 clones, with about nine tenths observed a single time. This material consisted of peripheral blood, taken on day 0 of AZD1222 vaccination. The receptors were sampled from an adult in good health. Both conserved end residues are part of each CDR3. Each record gives: clone size, J gene, D gene, V gene, CDR3 protein, CDR3 DNA. The D gene is left open where the match is weak. The listing skips clone size in some rows; elsewhere it reads once, few, many or a size class.

clone_size: .
j_call: TRBJ1-1
d_call: .
v_call: TRBV19
cdr3_aa: CASRDRTGGFLQAFF
cdr3_nt: TGTGCCAGTAGAGATCGGACGGGCGGTTTTCTTCAGGCTTTCTTT

clone_size: .
j_call: TRBJ1-1
d_call: .
v_call: TRBV7-9
cdr3_aa: CASSWDGAEAFF
cdr3_nt: TGTGCCAGCAGCTGGGACGGAGCTGAAGCTTTCTTT

clone_size: .
j_call: TRBJ1-4
d_call: .
v_call: TRBV19
cdr3_aa: CASSMGDQKLFF
cdr3_nt: TGTGCCAGTAGTATGGGGGACCAAAAACTGTTTTTT

clone_size: .
j_call: TRBJ1-2
d_call: .
v_call: TRBV11-2
cdr3_aa: CASSFNPSRVGGYTF
cdr3_nt: TGTGCCAGCAGCTTCAACCCCTCGAGGGTAGGTGGCTACACCTTC

clone_size: .
j_call: TRBJ1-4
d_call: TRBD1
v_call: TRBV27
cdr3_aa: CASSRDRGRFEKLFF
cdr3_nt: TGTGCCAGCAGCAGAGACAGGGGGCGGTTTGAAAAACTGTTTTTT

clone_size: .
j_call: TRBJ1-1
d_call: .
v_call: TRBV5-1
cdr3_aa: CASSLQGYTEAFF
cdr3_nt: TGCGCCAGCAGCCTACAGGGTTACACTGAAGCTTTCTTT

clone_size: .
j_call: TRBJ1-2
d_call: .
v_call: TRBV7-2
cdr3_aa: CASSPSTGVLGYTF
cdr3_nt: TGTGCCAGCAGCCCCTCAACGGGCGTACTCGGCTACACCTTC

clone_size: once
j_call: TRBJ1-2
d_call: .
v_call: TRBV6-5
cdr3_aa: CASSYSSRGDGYTF
cdr3_nt: TGTGCCAGCAGTTACTCGTCGAGGGGGGATGGCTACACCTTC

clone_size: .
j_call: TRBJ2-3
d_call: TRBD2
v_call: TRBV9
cdr3_aa: CASTSSGDTDTQYF
cdr3_nt: TGTGCCAGCACATCTAGCGGGGACACAGATACGCAGTATTTT

clone_size: few
j_call: TRBJ1-6
d_call: TRBD1
v_call: TRBV5-1
cdr3_aa: CASSSSQGARNSPLHF
cdr3_nt: TGCGCCAGCAGTAGCTCACAGGGGGCGAGGAATTCACCCCTCCACTTT

clone_size: .
j_call: TRBJ1-2
d_call: .
v_call: TRBV6-1
cdr3_aa: CASSEAGSPPGYTF
cdr3_nt: TGTGCCAGCAGTGAAGCGGGCAGTCCCCCCGGCTACACCTTC

clone_size: .
j_call: TRBJ2-3
d_call: TRBD1
v_call: TRBV2
cdr3_aa: CASSGTGEVVFAQYF
cdr3_nt: TGTGCCAGCAGTGGGACAGGGGAGGTTGTGTTCGCGCAGTATTTT

clone_size: .
j_call: TRBJ2-7
d_call: .
v_call: TRBV9
cdr3_aa: CASSVGPFPNYEQYF
cdr3_nt: TGTGCCAGCAGCGTAGGGCCTTTTCCGAACTACGAGCAGTACTTC

clone_size: many
j_call: TRBJ1-1
d_call: .
v_call: TRBV5-4
cdr3_aa: CASSLGQPAGNTEAFF
cdr3_nt: TGTGCCAGCAGCTTGGGACAGCCCGCAGGGAACACTGAAGCTTTCTTT

clone_size: .
j_call: TRBJ1-6
d_call: TRBD1
v_call: TRBV6-5
cdr3_aa: CASPGTGDSPLHF
cdr3_nt: TGTGCCAGCCCCGGGACAGGGGATTCACCCCTCCACTTT

clone_size: .
j_call: TRBJ1-1
d_call: .
v_call: TRBV27
cdr3_aa: CARRTRVMRTEAFF
cdr3_nt: TGTGCCAGAAGAACCAGGGTAATGAGAACTGAAGCTTTCTTT

clone_size: .
j_call: TRBJ1-4
d_call: TRBD1
v_call: TRBV6-5
cdr3_aa: CASSYETGSNEKLFF
cdr3_nt: TGTGCCAGCAGTTACGAGACAGGGTCCAATGAAAAACTGTTTTTT

clone_size: .
j_call: TRBJ1-6
d_call: .
v_call: TRBV11-2
cdr3_aa: CASSRRAGPPLTSPLHF
cdr3_nt: TGTGCCAGCAGCCGGCGAGCGGGGCCCCCTTTAACTTCACCCCTCCACTTT

clone_size: .
j_call: TRBJ2-5
d_call: .
v_call: TRBV5-1
cdr3_aa: CASSPGSGQQETQYF
cdr3_nt: TGCGCCAGCAGTCCGGGTAGCGGCCAACAAGAGACCCAGTACTTC

clone_size: .
j_call: TRBJ1-4
d_call: .
v_call: TRBV5-4
cdr3_aa: CASSNRETVEKLFF
cdr3_nt: TGTGCCAGCAGCAACCGGGAGACAGTCGAAAAACTGTTTTTT

clone_size: .
j_call: TRBJ2-7
d_call: .
v_call: TRBV7-9
cdr3_aa: CASSSSSYEQYF
cdr3_nt: TGTGCCAGCAGCTCCAGCTCCTACGAGCAGTACTTC

clone_size: .
j_call: TRBJ2-3
d_call: TRBD2
v_call: TRBV7-8
cdr3_aa: CASSTDGGDSTDTQYF
cdr3_nt: TGTGCCAGCAGCACCGACGGGGGGGATAGCACAGATACGCAGTATTTT

clone_size: .
j_call: TRBJ2-7
d_call: TRBD1
v_call: TRBV19
cdr3_aa: CASSMGTGVYEQYF
cdr3_nt: TGTGCCAGTAGTATGGGAACAGGGGTCTACGAGCAGTACTTC

clone_size: few
j_call: TRBJ1-1
d_call: TRBD1
v_call: TRBV5-5
cdr3_aa: CASTHTGGNTEAFF
cdr3_nt: TGTGCCAGCACCCACACAGGGGGCAACACTGAAGCTTTCTTT

clone_size: .
j_call: TRBJ2-7
d_call: .
v_call: TRBV11-3
cdr3_aa: CASSLQGRELGYEQYF
cdr3_nt: TGTGCCAGCAGCCTACAAGGTCGGGAGTTGGGTTACGAGCAGTACTTC

clone_size: .
j_call: TRBJ1-1
d_call: .
v_call: TRBV3-1/TRBV3-2
cdr3_aa: CASSPIQDWRRTEAFF
cdr3_nt: TGTGCCAGCAGCCCGATACAGGACTGGCGGAGGACTGAAGCTTTCTTT

clone_size: .
j_call: TRBJ2-5
d_call: .
v_call: TRBV19
cdr3_aa: CATSGGNQETQYF
cdr3_nt: TGTGCCACGAGTGGGGGGAATCAAGAGACCCAGTACTTC

clone_size: once
j_call: TRBJ1-1
d_call: .
v_call: TRBV9
cdr3_aa: CASSVRPGREAFF
cdr3_nt: TGTGCCAGCAGCGTTCGACCCGGGAGGGAAGCTTTCTTT

clone_size: .
j_call: TRBJ1-2
d_call: TRBD1
v_call: TRBV27
cdr3_aa: CASSRQGNYGYTF
cdr3_nt: TGTGCCAGCAGCCGACAGGGGAACTATGGCTACACCTTC

clone_size: .
j_call: TRBJ1-5
d_call: .
v_call: TRBV6-4
cdr3_aa: CASSQGRINQPQHF
cdr3_nt: TGTGCCAGCAGTCAAGGACGGATAAATCAGCCCCAGCATTTT

clone_size: .
j_call: TRBJ1-4
d_call: TRBD1
v_call: TRBV19
cdr3_aa: CASSPRTGSDEKLFF
cdr3_nt: TGTGCCAGTAGTCCCCGGACAGGGTCGGATGAAAAACTGTTTTTT

clone_size: .
j_call: TRBJ2-3
d_call: .
v_call: TRBV20-1
cdr3_aa: CSANDHTDTQYF
cdr3_nt: TGCAGTGCTAATGACCACACAGATACGCAGTATTTT

clone_size: .
j_call: TRBJ1-5
d_call: TRBD1
v_call: TRBV7-9
cdr3_aa: CASSLARGDSSNQPQHF
cdr3_nt: TGTGCCAGCAGCTTAGCCAGAGGGGACAGTTCAAATCAGCCCCAGCATTTT

clone_size: few
j_call: TRBJ1-1
d_call: .
v_call: TRBV9
cdr3_aa: CASSGDPRVHLRNTEAFF
cdr3_nt: TGTGCCAGCAGCGGCGACCCCCGGGTCCACCTTAGAAACACTGAAGCTTTCTTT

clone_size: once
j_call: TRBJ2-2
d_call: .
v_call: TRBV16
cdr3_aa: CASSQFGGVTGELFF
cdr3_nt: TGTGCCAGCAGCCAATTCGGTGGGGTCACCGGGGAGCTGTTTTTT

clone_size: .
j_call: TRBJ1-6
d_call: .
v_call: TRBV28
cdr3_aa: CASLFTSSYNSPLHF
cdr3_nt: TGTGCCAGCCTCTTTACGAGCTCCTATAATTCACCCCTCCACTTT

clone_size: once
j_call: TRBJ2-1
d_call: .
v_call: TRBV5-1
cdr3_aa: CASSLDVNNEQFF
cdr3_nt: TGCGCCAGCAGCTTGGACGTAAACAATGAGCAGTTCTTC

clone_size: .
j_call: TRBJ2-1
d_call: TRBD2
v_call: TRBV2
cdr3_aa: CASSGGGEQFF
cdr3_nt: TGTGCCAGCAGTGGGGGGGGTGAGCAGTTCTTC

clone_size: .
j_call: TRBJ2-5
d_call: .
v_call: TRBV29-1
cdr3_aa: CSVGLTQETQYF
cdr3_nt: TGCAGCGTTGGGTTAACCCAAGAGACCCAGTACTTC

clone_size: .
j_call: TRBJ1-2
d_call: TRBD1
v_call: TRBV4-1
cdr3_aa: CASSQVFAGGDYGYTF
cdr3_nt: TGCGCCAGCAGCCAAGTTTTCGCAGGGGGCGACTATGGCTACACCTTC

clone_size: .
j_call: TRBJ2-7
d_call: TRBD2
v_call: TRBV20-1
cdr3_aa: CSASRASGGARSYEQYF
cdr3_nt: TGCAGTGCTAGTAGGGCTAGCGGGGGGGCGCGCTCCTACGAGCAGTACTTC

clone_size: .
j_call: TRBJ1-6
d_call: TRBD1
v_call: TRBV5-1
cdr3_aa: CASSLGGQGGSPLHF
cdr3_nt: TGCGCCAGCAGCTTGGGGGGACAGGGAGGCTCACCCCTCCACTTT

clone_size: .
j_call: TRBJ1-5
d_call: .
v_call: TRBV5-5
cdr3_aa: CASSLDGAGTNQPQHF
cdr3_nt: TGTGCCAGCAGCTTGGATGGGGCAGGGACTAATCAGCCCCAGCATTTT

clone_size: .
j_call: TRBJ2-7
d_call: .
v_call: TRBV11-2
cdr3_aa: CASSLLVYEQYF
cdr3_nt: TGTGCCAGCAGCTTACTAGTCTACGAGCAGTACTTC

clone_size: .
j_call: TRBJ1-1
d_call: TRBD1
v_call: TRBV29-1
cdr3_aa: CSEGQGSSFF
cdr3_nt: TGCAGCGAAGGACAGGGCTCTTCTTTCTTT

clone_size: .
j_call: TRBJ1-2
d_call: .
v_call: TRBV29-1
cdr3_aa: CSVAPAGPAYGYTF
cdr3_nt: TGCAGCGTTGCTCCGGCGGGACCCGCGTATGGCTACACCTTC

clone_size: few
j_call: TRBJ1-2
d_call: TRBD1
v_call: TRBV5-1
cdr3_aa: CASSLEGQGANYTF
cdr3_nt: TGCGCCAGCAGCTTGGAAGGGCAGGGGGCAAACTACACCTTC

clone_size: .
j_call: TRBJ2-5
d_call: TRBD1
v_call: TRBV24-1
cdr3_aa: CATSDPIRQGRWGETQYF
cdr3_nt: TGTGCCACCAGTGACCCTATCAGACAGGGGAGGTGGGGAGAGACCCAGTACTTC